This T cell receptor beta chain was documented in a study of monozygotic twins with inflammatory bowel disease. After skipping T cell sorting, the authors isolated total RNA from whole blood. TCRalpha and TCRbeta cDNA went through two nested PCRs of approximately 16 and 10 cycles. TCRdb re-called the 5' RACE reads and catalogs CDR3 proteins one per entry, DNA excluded. Its clone listing holds about 380,000 distinct CDR3 sequences. Findings of the study overall: IBD patients showed reduced TCRbeta diversity (inverse Simpson) versus healthy co-twins.

This CDR3 has 15 residues. CDR1 and CDR2 (germline): SGHVS, FQNEAQ. As to this clonotype: Its antigen remains unidentified.

The chain uses TRBV7-8 and TRBJ2-1; TCRdb selects TRBD2, and the lack of DNA leaves this call unchecked. What was sequenced was blood. This sequence was found in a human donor with ulcerative colitis or Crohn's disease, or a healthy co-twin of an affected twin (not recorded which). The CDR3: CASSLTGETYNEQFF.